Shown below are 23 T cell receptor beta chains from a single sample sequenced in a study of blood T cell repertoires in COVID-19 (TCRdb year 2020). The receptor library was made with the immunoSEQ multiplex PCR assay. The clones in this table, taken by TCRdb from immuneACCESS, are in-frame only. Not every clone is retained; where verified, under half of the shortfall comes from an unresolved V gene, and the cause of the rest is unknown. The sample yields roughly 260,000 clones; around 87% were counted once. Around 6% of the sample belongs to the ten largest clones. The sequenced material came from PBMCs or T cells enriched from blood (not recorded which). These receptors were obtained from a woman in her twenties or thirties with acute COVID-19.

The chain employs TRBV5-6 and TRBJ1-5; D not resolved. This CDR3 comprises 16 residues. Germline V gives CDR1 SGHDT, CDR2 YYEEEE. Trimming removed 2 bases at V and 5 bases at J, with 17 bases between. The CDR3 DNA reads as TGTGCCAGCAGCTTCAGTACGGGAGGGTCCTATCAGCCCCAGCATTTT. It specifies CASSFSTGGSYQPQHF.

This rearrangement joins TRBV28 to TRBJ2-7; 11 bases are a match to TRBD1. The CDR3 contains 16 residues. The germline V gene encodes CDR1 MDHEN and CDR2 SYDVKM. V lost 5 bases and J lost 1; bases outside the gene matches: 7. The chain's CDR3 is CASSLWTGGKSYEQYF. For the CDR3, the DNA is TGTGCCAGCAGTCTCTGGACAGGGGGCAAGTCCTACGAGCAGTACTTC.

This chain uses TRBV10-3 with TRBJ2-1, with TRBD2 matching 10 bases. Germline values: CDR1 ENHRY, CDR2 SYGVKD. The CDR3 loop spans 16 amino acids. After removal of 5 bases from V and 7 bases from J, the junction contained 11 bases not matched to a gene. The DNA for the CDR3 is TGTGCCATCAGTCTCTCTAGCGGGAGTTCCGGGAATGAGCAGTTCTTC. Amino acids: CAISLSSGSSGNEQFF.

The chain employs TRBV28 and TRBJ2-7; perhaps TRBD2 as D (7 bases). V shed 3 bases and J shed 3 bases, with 12 bases lying between them. Germline V gene data show CDR1 as MDHEN and CDR2 as SYDVKM. The CDR3 length is 14 residues. CDR3 DNA: TGTGCCAGCAGTTTGGGGGGGCGGCTCTACGAGCAGTACTTC. This codes for CASSLGGRLYEQYF.

This chain uses TRBV28 with TRBJ2-7; the D gene is possibly TRBD1 (5 bases). The CDR3 is 14 amino acids. Germline V CDR1 and CDR2: MDHEN, SYDVKM. V lost 2 bases and J 2 bases, leaving 10 bases between the germline ends. The CDR3 is CASSLTGNTYEQYF. The DNA for the CDR3 is TGTGCCAGCAGTTTAACAGGAAATACCTACGAGCAGTACTTC.

The chain recombines TRBV7-9 with TRBJ1-2; 10 bases are a match to TRBD1. V shed 6 bases and J 4 bases; nucleotides not matched to a gene: 5. The CDR3 is 14 residues long. Germline V gene data show CDR1 as SEHNR and CDR2 as FQNEAQ (reference sequence). The CDR3 DNA reads as TGTGCCAGCAGGTCGACAGGGGGCGGCTATGGCTACACCTTC. It encodes CASRSTGGGYGYTF. Based on the CDR3 plus reference TRBV7-9 and TRBJ1-2, the full variable domain is DTGVSQNPRHKITKRGQNVTFRCDPISEHNRLYWYRQTLGQGPEFLTYFQNEAQLEKSRLLSDRFSAERPKGSFSTLEIQRTEQGDSAMYLCASRSTGGGYGYTFGSGTRLTVV.

This chain joins TRBV19 and TRBJ2-3; D is possibly TRBD2 (6 bases). V lost 8 bases, J lost 4 bases, and 13 bases lay in between. Germline V gene sequence: CDR1 LNHDA, CDR2 SQIVND (reference sequence). The length of the CDR3 is 13 residues. The CDR3 spells CASSGSRADTQYF. CDR3 nucleotide sequence: TGTGCCAGTTCCGGGAGTAGGGCAGATACGCAGTATTTT.

The genes are TRBV3-1 (or the pseudogene TRBV3-2) and TRBJ2-7; 7 bases are shared with TRBD1. This CDR3 has 17 amino acids. Germline V lookup: CDR1 LGHDT, CDR2 YNNKEL (reference sequence). The V and J ends lost 0 bases and 3 bases, in that order; junction bases with no gene match: 11. The CDR3 DNA follows: TGTGCCAGCAGCCAAGATTTTCTAGACAGGGTCATCTACGAGCAGTACTTC. It codes for CASSQDFLDRVIYEQYF.

The rearrangement uses TRBV15 and TRBJ1-1, with 8 nucleotides matching TRBD1. This CDR3 region has 19 residues. Per germline, CDR1 LNHNV and CDR2 YYDKDF (reference sequence). J lost 10 bases, V lost 0 bases, and 22 bases had no gene match. DNA for the CDR3: TGTGCCACCAGCAGAGACATGATAAGGAAAAGGACAGGGTCTGAGGGAGCTTTCTTT. Protein: CATSRDMIRKRTGSEGAFF.

This clone was seen more than once but under ten times. The rearrangement links TRBV7-3 to TRBJ1-1; 7 nucleotides line up with TRBD1. This CDR3 comprises 14 residues. The V segment lost 5 bases and the J segment 3 bases; nucleotides outside the gene matches: 6. CDR1 and CDR2 from the germline V gene are SGHTA and FQGTGA. In DNA form, the CDR3 reads TGTGCCAGCAGCCGGGACAGTTGGGACACTGAAGCTTTCTTT. This translates into CASSRDSWDTEAFF. The full variable domain, its missing parts supplied by reference TRBV7-3 and TRBJ1-1, is GAGVSQTPSNKVTEKGKYVELRCDPISGHTALYWYRQSLGQGPEFLIYFQGTGAADDSGLPNDRFFAVRPEGSVSTLKIQRTERGDSAVYLCASSRDSWDTEAFFGQGTRLTVV.

The chain joins TRBV5-1 to TRBJ1-6; D remains ambiguous. Germline values: CDR1 SGHRS, CDR2 YFSETQ. The CDR3 is 15 amino acids. Between the trimmed V and J ends, which lost 4 bases and 7 bases, there was a span of 15 bases. The CDR3: CASSPQTVGNSPLHF. The CDR3, as DNA: TGCGCCAGCAGCCCCCAGACCGTCGGGAATTCACCCCTCCACTTT. The whole variable domain, remainder taken from reference TRBV5-1 and TRBJ1-6, is KAGVTQTPRYLIKTRGQQVTLSCSPISGHRSVSWYQQTPGQGLQFLFEYFSETQRNKGNFPGRFSGRQFSNSRSEMNVSTLELGDSALYLCASSPQTVGNSPLHFGNGTRLTVT.

J is TRBJ2-1 and V is TRBV27; 8 bases fit TRBD1. The ends lost 4 bases at V and 3 bases at J; junction bases unmatched: 8. Germline CDR1 and CDR2: MNHEY and SMNVEV (reference sequence). CDR3 length: 16 amino acids. CDR3 in amino acids: CASSSTGQGSYNEQFF. The CDR3 nucleotides are TGTGCCAGCAGTTCAACCGGACAGGGTAGCTACAATGAGCAGTTCTTC.

The chain couples TRBV5-8 to TRBJ1-1; unclear D gene. This CDR3 contains 13 residues. Germline assignment: CDR1 SGHTS and CDR2 YDEGEE. Trimming cost V 10 bases and J 0 bases, with 13 bases left between them. CDR3 DNA: TGTGCCGCAAGGGCGGGGATGAACACTGAAGCTTTCTTT. Translated: CAARAGMNTEAFF. Drawing the rest from reference TRBV5-8 and TRBJ1-1, the complete variable domain is EAGVTQSPTHLIKTRGQQATLRCSPISGHTSVYWYQQALGLGLQFLLWYDEGEERNRGNFPPRFSGRQFPNYSSELNVNALELEDSALYLCAARAGMNTEAFFGQGTRLTVV.

This clone was detected once. The J gene is TRBJ2-7, the V gene TRBV2, with TRBD2 matching 8 bases. V lost 5 bases, J lost 1 base, and 4 bases stayed unmatched. Germline V gene data show CDR1 as SNHLY and CDR2 as FYNNEI. This CDR3 is built from 14 residues. CDR3 amino acids: CASSLAGYSYEQYF. CDR3 bases: TGTGCCAGCAGTCTAGCGGGTTATTCCTACGAGCAGTACTTC.

V and J are TRBV5-6 and TRBJ2-5; possibly TRBD1 for D (6 bases). The V gene's germline CDR1 is SGHDT and CDR2 YYEEEE. V lost 3 bases and J 0 bases, leaving 9 bases between the germline ends. The CDR3 has 14 residues. The CDR3 sequence is CASSSGTNQETQYF. DNA for the CDR3: TGTGCCAGCAGCTCCGGGACAAACCAAGAGACCCAGTACTTC.

V gene TRBV28 combines with J gene TRBJ2-7, with TRBD1 matching over 10 bases. Germline CDR1 and CDR2: MDHEN and SYDVKM. The CDR3 length is 17 residues. With 0 bases clipped from V and 2 bases from J, the junction kept 7 bases outside the gene matches. The CDR3 protein is CASSLWTGGIVTYEQYF. DNA for the CDR3: TGTGCCAGCAGTTTATGGACAGGGGGCATTGTGACCTACGAGCAGTACTTC. The full variable domain, rest sourced from reference TRBV28 and TRBJ2-7, is DVKVTQSSRYLVKRTGEKVFLECVQDMDHENMFWYRQDPGLGLRLIYFSYDVKMKEKGDIPEGYSVSREKKERFSLILESASTNQTSMYLCASSLWTGGIVTYEQYFGPGTRLTVT.

This clone was recorded only once. One junction end does not reproduce the germline sequence, and a read error may be involved. The genes are TRBV19 and TRBJ2-3; 7 bases line up with TRBD2. CDR3 length: 16 amino acids. Germline CDR1 and CDR2: LNHDA and SQIVND (reference sequence). The CDR3 nucleotides are TGTGCCAGTAGTATAGTTAGACTAGCCGGCACGGATACGCAGTATTTT. This gives the protein CASSIVRLAGTDTQYF.

The V and J genes are TRBV5-6 and TRBJ2-2; 7 bases map to TRBD1. In germline, CDR1 is SGHDT, CDR2 YYEEEE. Trimming cost V 4 bases and J 7 bases; bases outside gene matches: 10. The length of the CDR3 is 15 residues. Here the CDR3 DNA reads TGTGCCAGCAGCCAAAAAGACAGGGAGCACGGGGAGCTGTTTTTT. The encoded protein is CASSQKDREHGELFF.

The CDR3 here is CASSPLPNRDEQFF. The DNA of the CDR3 is TGTGCCAGCAGCCCACTCCCCAATCGGGATGAGCAGTTCTTC. V usage is TRBV7-6 and J usage is TRBJ2-1; D not certain. Germline lookup yields CDR1 SGHVS and CDR2 FNYEAQ. This CDR3 comprises 14 residues. V was clipped by 5 bases and J by 8 bases, with 16 bases between them.

The rearrangement joins TRBV6-2 or TRBV6-3 to TRBJ2-7, with 7 bases fitting TRBD2. Germline loops: CDR1 MNHEY, CDR2 SVGEGT. Trimming at V came to 0 bases and at J to 6 bases, leaving 8 bases not matched to a gene. CDR3 length equals 15 residues. The CDR3 coding sequence is TGTGCCAGCAGTTACTCGGACGGGAGGACCTTCGAGCAGTACTTC. Protein product: CASSYSDGRTFEQYF.

The V and J genes are TRBV29-1 and TRBJ1-4; TRBD1 matches 9 bases. J was trimmed by 1 base and V by 6 bases; bases with no gene match: 3. The germline gives CDR1 SQVTM, CDR2 ANQGSEA. The CDR3 has 14 residues. CDR3 loop: CSVGQGRTNEKLFF. The CDR3 DNA sequence: TGCAGCGTCGGACAGGGGAGAACTAATGAAAAACTGTTTTTT.

The chain couples TRBV28 to TRBJ2-5; 8 bases are shared with TRBD1. The CDR3 totals 14 residues. Germline trimming cut 10 bases from V and 2 bases from J; bases unmatched to any gene: 9. Per the germline V gene, CDR1 is MDHEN and CDR2 is SYDVKM. CDR3 nucleotides: TGTGCCACCACGTCGGGACAGGCGCAAGAGACCCAGTACTTC. Residues: CATTSGQAQETQYF.

This rearrangement joins TRBV7-3 to TRBJ2-1; the D gene is possibly TRBD1 (6 bases). The germline V gene encodes CDR1 SGHTA and CDR2 FQGTGA. V dropped 5 bases and J dropped 0 bases, with 11 bases sitting between them. This CDR3 has 15 residues. CDR3 DNA: TGTGCCAGCAGCCCGGACAGTTTCTCCTACAATGAGCAGTTCTTC. Translating it yields CASSPDSFSYNEQFF.